The clone carrying this TCR beta chain is a singleton in its sample. Profiled with immunoSEQ multiplex PCR; TCRdb holds only in-frame clones, not every one. The data contain 60,000 to 95,000 clones, around 90% of them singletons. This sample is part of a study of control samples from healthy donors and cancer patients. CDR1 GTSNPN and CDR2 SVGIG come from the germline V gene (reference sequence). Trimming took 2 bases from V and 1 from J, leaving 17 bases between them. The CDR3 is 16 amino acids. The chain combines TRBV30 with TRBJ1-1; the D is unclear. The sequence derives from a woman aged 50 to 60 with colorectal cancer. The sequenced sample consisted of PBMCs. CDR3: CAWSRAGRTQNTEAFF. CDR3 in DNA: TGTGCCTGGAGTCGGGCAGGCAGGACCCAGAACACTGAAGCTTTCTTT.